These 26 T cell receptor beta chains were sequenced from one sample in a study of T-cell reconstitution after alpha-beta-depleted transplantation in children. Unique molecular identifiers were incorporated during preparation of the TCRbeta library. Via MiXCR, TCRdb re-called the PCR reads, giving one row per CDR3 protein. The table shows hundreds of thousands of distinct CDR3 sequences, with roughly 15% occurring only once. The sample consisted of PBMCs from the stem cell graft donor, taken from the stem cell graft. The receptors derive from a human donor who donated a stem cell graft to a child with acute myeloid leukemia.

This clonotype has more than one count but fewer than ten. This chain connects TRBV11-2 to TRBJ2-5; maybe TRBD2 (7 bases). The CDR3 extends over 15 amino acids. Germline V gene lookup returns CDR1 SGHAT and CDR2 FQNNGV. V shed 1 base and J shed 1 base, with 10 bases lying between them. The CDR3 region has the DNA TGTGCCAGCAGCTTAGTGGGGGGGCGCCAAGAGACCCAGTACTTC. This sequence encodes CASSLVGGRQETQYF.

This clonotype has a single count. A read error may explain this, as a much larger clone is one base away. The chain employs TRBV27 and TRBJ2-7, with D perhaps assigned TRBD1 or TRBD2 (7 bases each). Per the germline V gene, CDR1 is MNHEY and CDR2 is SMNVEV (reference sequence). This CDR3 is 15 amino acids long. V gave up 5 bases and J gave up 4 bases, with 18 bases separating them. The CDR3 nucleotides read TGTGCCAGCAGTCCGTGGGAGGGGGCTATGTACGAGCAGTACTTC. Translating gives CASSPWEGAMYEQYF.

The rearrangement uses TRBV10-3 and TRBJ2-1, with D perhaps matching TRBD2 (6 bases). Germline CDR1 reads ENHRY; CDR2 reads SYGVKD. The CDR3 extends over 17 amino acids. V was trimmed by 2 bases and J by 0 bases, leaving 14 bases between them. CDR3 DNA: TGTGCCATCAGTGAGGTCCGCGGGGCTAGCTCCTACAATGAGCAGTTCTTC. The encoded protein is CAISEVRGASSYNEQFF.

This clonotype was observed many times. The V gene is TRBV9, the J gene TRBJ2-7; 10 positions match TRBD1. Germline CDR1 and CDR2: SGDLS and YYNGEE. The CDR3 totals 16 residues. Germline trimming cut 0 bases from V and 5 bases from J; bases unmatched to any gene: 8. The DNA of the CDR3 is TGTGCCAGCAGCGTAGAGGGGGGACAGGGGTATGACGAGCAGTACTTC. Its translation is CASSVEGGQGYDEQYF.

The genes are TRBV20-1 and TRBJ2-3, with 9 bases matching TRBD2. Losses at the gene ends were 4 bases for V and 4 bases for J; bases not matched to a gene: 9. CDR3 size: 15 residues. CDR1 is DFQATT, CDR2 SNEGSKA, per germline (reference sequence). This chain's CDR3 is CSATKTAGGADTQYF. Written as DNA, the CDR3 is TGCAGTGCTACCAAGACAGCGGGGGGCGCAGATACGCAGTATTTT.

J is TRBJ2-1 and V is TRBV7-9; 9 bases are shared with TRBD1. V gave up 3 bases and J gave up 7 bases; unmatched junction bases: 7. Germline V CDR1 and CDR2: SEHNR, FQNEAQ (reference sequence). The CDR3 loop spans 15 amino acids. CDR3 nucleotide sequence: TGTGCCAGCAGCTTCGCACAGGGGGCGCGGAATGAGCAGTTCTTC. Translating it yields CASSFAQGARNEQFF.

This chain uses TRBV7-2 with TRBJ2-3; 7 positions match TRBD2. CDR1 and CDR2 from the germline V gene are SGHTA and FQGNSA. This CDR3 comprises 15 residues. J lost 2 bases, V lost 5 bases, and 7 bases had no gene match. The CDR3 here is CASSNGGGTTDTQYF. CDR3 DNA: TGTGCCAGCAGCAATGGGGGGGGGACCACAGATACGCAGTATTTT.

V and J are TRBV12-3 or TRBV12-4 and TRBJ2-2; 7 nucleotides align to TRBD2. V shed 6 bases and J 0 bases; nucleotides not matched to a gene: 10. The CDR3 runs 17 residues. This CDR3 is CASSPGGGTSNTGELFF. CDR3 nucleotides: TGTGCCAGCAGCCCTGGGGGAGGGACCTCGAACACCGGGGAGCTGTTTTTT.

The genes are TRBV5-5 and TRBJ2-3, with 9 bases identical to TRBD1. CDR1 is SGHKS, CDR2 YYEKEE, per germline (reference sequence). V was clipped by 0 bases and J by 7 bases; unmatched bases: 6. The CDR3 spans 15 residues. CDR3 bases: TGTGCCAGCAGCTTGGGTGGGACAGGGATAAATACGCAGTATTTT. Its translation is CASSLGGTGINTQYF. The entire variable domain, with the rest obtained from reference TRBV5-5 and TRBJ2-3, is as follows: DAGVTQSPTHLIKTRGQQVTLRCSPISGHKSVSWYQQVLGQGPQFIFQYYEKEERGRGNFPDRFSARQFPNYSSELNVNALLLGDSALYLCASSLGGTGINTQYFGPGTRLTVL.

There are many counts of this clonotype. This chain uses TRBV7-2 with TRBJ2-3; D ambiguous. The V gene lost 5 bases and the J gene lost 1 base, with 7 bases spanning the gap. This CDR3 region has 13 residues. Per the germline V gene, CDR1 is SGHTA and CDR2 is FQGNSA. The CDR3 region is CASSQRGTDTQYF. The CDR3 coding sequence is TGTGCCAGCAGCCAACGGGGCACAGATACGCAGTATTTT.

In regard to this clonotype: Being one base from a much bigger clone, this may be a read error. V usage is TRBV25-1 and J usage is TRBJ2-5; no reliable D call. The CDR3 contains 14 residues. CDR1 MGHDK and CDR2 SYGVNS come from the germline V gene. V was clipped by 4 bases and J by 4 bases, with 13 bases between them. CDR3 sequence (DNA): TGTGCCAGCAGTGTGAGCAGGACGGGAGAGACCCAGTACTTC. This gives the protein CASSVSRTGETQYF.

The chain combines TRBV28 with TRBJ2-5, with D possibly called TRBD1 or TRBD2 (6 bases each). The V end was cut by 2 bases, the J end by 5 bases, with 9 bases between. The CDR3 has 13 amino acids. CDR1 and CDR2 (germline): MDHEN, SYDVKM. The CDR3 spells CASSLGGHETQYF. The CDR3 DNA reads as TGTGCCAGCAGTTTAGGGGGGCACGAGACCCAGTACTTC. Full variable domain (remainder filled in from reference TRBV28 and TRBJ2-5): DVKVTQSSRYLVKRTGEKVFLECVQDMDHENMFWYRQDPGLGLRLIYFSYDVKMKEKGDIPEGYSVSREKKERFSLILESASTNQTSMYLCASSLGGHETQYFGPGTRLLVL.

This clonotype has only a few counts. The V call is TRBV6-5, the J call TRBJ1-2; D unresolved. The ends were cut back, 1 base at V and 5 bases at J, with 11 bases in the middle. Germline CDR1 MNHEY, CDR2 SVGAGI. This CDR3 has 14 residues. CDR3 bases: TGTGCCAGCAGTTACTTCGTGGCGGAGTATGGCTACACCTTC. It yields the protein CASSYFVAEYGYTF.

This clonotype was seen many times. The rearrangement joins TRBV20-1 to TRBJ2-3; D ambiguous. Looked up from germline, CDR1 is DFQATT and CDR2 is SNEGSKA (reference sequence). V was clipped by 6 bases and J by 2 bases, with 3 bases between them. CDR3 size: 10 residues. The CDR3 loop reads CSANTDTQYF. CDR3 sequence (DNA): TGCAGTGCCAACACAGATACGCAGTATTTT.

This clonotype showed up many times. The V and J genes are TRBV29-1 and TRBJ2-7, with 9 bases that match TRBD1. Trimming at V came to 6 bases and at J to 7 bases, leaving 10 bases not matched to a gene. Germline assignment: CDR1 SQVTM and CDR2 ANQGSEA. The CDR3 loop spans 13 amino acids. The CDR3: CSVTPGQGWEQYF. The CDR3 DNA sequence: TGCAGCGTAACCCCGGGACAGGGTTGGGAGCAGTACTTC.

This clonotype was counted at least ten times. Here the CDR3 DNA reads TGCAGTGCTAGATCCGGGACCGGCTCCTACAATGAGCAGTTCTTC. Translated: CSARSGTGSYNEQFF. This chain connects TRBV20-1 to TRBJ2-1; D tentatively reads TRBD1 or TRBD2 (5 bases each). Germline V CDR1 and CDR2: DFQATT, SNEGSKA (reference sequence). The V end was cut by 2 bases, the J end by 0 bases, with 11 bases between. This CDR3 has 15 residues.

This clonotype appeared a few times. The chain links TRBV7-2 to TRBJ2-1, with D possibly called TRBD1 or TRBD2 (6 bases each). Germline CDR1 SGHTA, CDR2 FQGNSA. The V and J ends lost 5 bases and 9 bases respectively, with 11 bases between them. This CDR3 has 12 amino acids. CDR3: CASSATGAEQFF. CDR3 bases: TGTGCCAGCAGCGCTACGGGGGCTGAGCAGTTCTTC.

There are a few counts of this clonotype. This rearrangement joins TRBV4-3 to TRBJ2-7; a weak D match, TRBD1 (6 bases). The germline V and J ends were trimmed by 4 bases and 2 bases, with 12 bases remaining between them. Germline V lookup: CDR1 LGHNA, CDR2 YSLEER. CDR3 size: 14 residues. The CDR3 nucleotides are TGCGCCAGCAGCCCTCGGGCAGGGGCCTACGAGCAGTACTTC. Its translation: CASSPRAGAYEQYF.

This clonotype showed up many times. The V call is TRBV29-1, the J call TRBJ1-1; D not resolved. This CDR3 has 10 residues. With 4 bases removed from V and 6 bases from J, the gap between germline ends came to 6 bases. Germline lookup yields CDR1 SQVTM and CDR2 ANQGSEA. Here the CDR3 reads CSVAGAEAFF. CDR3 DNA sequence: TGCAGCGTTGCGGGAGCTGAAGCTTTCTTT.

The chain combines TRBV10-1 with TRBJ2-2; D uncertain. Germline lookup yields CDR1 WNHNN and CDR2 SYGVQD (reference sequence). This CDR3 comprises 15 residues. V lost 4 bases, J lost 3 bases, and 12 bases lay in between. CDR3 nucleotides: TGCGCCAGCAGTGTTGGAGTGTTGGACACCGGGGAGCTGTTTTTT. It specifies CASSVGVLDTGELFF.

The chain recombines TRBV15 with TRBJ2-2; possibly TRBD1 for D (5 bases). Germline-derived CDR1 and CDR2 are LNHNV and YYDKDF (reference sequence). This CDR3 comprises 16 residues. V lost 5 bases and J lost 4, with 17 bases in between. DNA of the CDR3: TGTGCCACCAGCTCCGGGCGGCAGGGTGGCACCGGGGAGCTGTTTTTT. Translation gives CATSSGRQGGTGELFF.

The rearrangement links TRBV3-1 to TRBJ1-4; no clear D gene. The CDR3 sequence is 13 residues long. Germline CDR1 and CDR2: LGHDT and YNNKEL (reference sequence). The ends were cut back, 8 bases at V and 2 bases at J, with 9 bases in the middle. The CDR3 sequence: CASSTATNEKLFF. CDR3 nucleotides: TGTGCCAGCTCAACGGCTACTAATGAAAAACTGTTTTTT.

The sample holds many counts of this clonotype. In nucleotides, the CDR3 is TGCAGTGCTAGAAGTGTCTCACGCTCCTACGAGCAGTACTTC. This translates into CSARSVSRSYEQYF. The chain employs TRBV20-1 and TRBJ2-7; D uncertain. The CDR3 is 14 amino acids. The V end was cut by 2 bases, the J end by 0 bases, with 11 bases between. Germline-derived CDR1 and CDR2 are DFQATT and SNEGSKA (reference sequence).

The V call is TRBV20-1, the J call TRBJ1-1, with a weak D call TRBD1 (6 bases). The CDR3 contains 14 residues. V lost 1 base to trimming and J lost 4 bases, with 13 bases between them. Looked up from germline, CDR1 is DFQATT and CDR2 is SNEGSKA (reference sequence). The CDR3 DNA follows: TGCAGTGCTAGAGGGGTGGGGGCAGGCACTGAAGCTTTCTTT. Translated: CSARGVGAGTEAFF.

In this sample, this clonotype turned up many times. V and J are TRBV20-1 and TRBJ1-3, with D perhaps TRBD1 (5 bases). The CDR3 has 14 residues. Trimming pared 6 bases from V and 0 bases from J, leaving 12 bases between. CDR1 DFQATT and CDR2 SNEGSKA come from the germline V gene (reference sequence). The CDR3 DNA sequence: TGCAGTGCCCCGGGACGGAGCTCTGGAAACACCATATATTTT. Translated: CSAPGRSSGNTIYF.

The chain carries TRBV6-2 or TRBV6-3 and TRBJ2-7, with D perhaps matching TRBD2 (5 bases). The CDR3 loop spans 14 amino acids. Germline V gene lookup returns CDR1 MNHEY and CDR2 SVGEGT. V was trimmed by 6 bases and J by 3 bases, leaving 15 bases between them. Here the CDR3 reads CASRSTGGSYEQYF. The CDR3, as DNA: TGTGCCAGCAGATCGACGGGTGGGAGCTACGAGCAGTACTTC.